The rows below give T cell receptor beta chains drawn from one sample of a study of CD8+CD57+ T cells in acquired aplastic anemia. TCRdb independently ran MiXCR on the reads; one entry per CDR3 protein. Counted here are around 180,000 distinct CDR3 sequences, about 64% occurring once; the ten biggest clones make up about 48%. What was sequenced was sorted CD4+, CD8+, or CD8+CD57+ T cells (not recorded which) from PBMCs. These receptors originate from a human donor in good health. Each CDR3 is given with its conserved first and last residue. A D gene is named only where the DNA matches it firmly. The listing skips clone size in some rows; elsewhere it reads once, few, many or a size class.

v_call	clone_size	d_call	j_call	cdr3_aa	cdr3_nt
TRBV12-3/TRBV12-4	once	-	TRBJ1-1	CASSFRQVGEAFF	TGTGCCAGCAGTTTCCGACAAGTTGGTGAAGCTTTCTTT
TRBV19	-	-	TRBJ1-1	CASSPQGYTEAFF	TGTGCCAGTAGTCCGCAGGGATACACTGAAGCTTTCTTT
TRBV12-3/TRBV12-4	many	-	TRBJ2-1	CASSLVQEGYNEQFF	TGTGCCAGCAGTTTAGTGCAGGAAGGCTACAATGAGCAGTTCTTC
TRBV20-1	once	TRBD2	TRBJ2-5	CSARSGLEQETQYF	TGCAGTGCTAGATCAGGACTAGAGCAAGAGACCCAGTACTTC
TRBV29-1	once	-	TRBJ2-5	CSVEGGRAYQETQYF	TGCAGCGTTGAAGGGGGACGGGCGTACCAAGAGACCCAGTACTTC
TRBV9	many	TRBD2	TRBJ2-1	CASSVGLAGGLGEQFF	TGTGCCAGCAGCGTAGGGCTAGCGGGAGGGCTCGGTGAGCAGTTCTTC
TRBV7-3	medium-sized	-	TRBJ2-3	CASSLGVSSSTDTQYF	TGTGCCAGCAGCTTAGGGGTCAGCTCTAGCACAGATACGCAGTATTTT
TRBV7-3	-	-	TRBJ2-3	CASSLIVGAGHNTDTQYF	TGTGCCAGCAGCTTAATAGTGGGGGCGGGACACAACACAGATACGCAGTATTTT
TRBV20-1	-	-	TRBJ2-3	CSARDSGRSTDTQYF	TGCAGTGCTAGAGATTCAGGGCGAAGCACAGATACGCAGTATTTT
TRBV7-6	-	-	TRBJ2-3	CASSAYLSGSDTQYF	TGTGCCAGCAGCGCTTATTTGTCCGGGTCAGATACGCAGTATTTT
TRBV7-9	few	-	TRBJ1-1	CASSFFPEAFF	TGTGCCAGCAGCTTTTTCCCTGAAGCTTTCTTT
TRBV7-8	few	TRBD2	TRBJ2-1	CASSVEGLGEQFF	TGTGCCAGCAGCGTCGAGGGACTAGGGGAGCAGTTCTTC
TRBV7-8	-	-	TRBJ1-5	CASSLNRDISNQPQHF	TGTGCCAGCAGCTTAAACAGGGACATCAGCAATCAGCCCCAGCATTTT
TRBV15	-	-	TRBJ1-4	CATRLSGATTNEKLFF	TGTGCCACCAGGTTAAGCGGGGCGACAACTAATGAAAAACTGTTTTTT
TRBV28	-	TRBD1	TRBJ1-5	CATLTGRQPQHF	TGTGCCACCCTGACAGGGCGTCAGCCCCAGCATTTT
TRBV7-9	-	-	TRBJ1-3	CASSFGPPPGPNSGNTIYF	TGTGCCAGCAGCTTTGGTCCCCCGCCGGGACCGAACTCTGGAAACACCATATATTTT
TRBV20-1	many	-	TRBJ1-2	CSARDLWGGGGYTF	TGCAGTGCTAGAGATCTTTGGGGTGGAGGTGGCTACACCTTC
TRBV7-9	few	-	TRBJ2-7	CASSLEAGAYEQYF	TGTGCCAGCAGCTTAGAAGCAGGGGCCTACGAGCAGTACTTC